Each of the 5 T cell receptor beta chains below was sequenced from the same sample in a study of T cell responses to AZD1222 COVID-19 vaccine. Clones were read by immunoSEQ multiplex PCR, and TCRdb kept only the in-frame ones, dropping some. The table records roughly 200,000 clones, 90% to 95% of them present only once. Sequenced material: peripheral blood, taken 28 days after the second dose of the MenACWY control vaccine. The receptors stem from an adult who received the MenACWY meningococcal vaccine as a control.

The chain couples TRBV27 to TRBJ1-1, with 7 bases matching TRBD1. The CDR3 is made up of 12 amino acids. V lost 4 bases, J lost 10 bases, and 6 bases stayed unmatched. Germline-derived CDR1 and CDR2 are MNHEY and SMNVEV (reference sequence). The CDR3 DNA is TGTGCCAGCAGTTCACAGGGGAAGGTAGCTTTCTTT. It specifies CASSSQGKVAFF.

V usage is TRBV5-1 and J usage is TRBJ1-2; 10 bases align to TRBD1. CDR1 and CDR2 (germline): SGHRS, YFSETQ. V lost 4 bases to trimming and J lost 8 bases; unmatched junction nucleotides: 11. The CDR3 has 15 amino acids. CDR3 nucleotides: TGCGCCAGCAGCCCTATCACAGGGACAGGGGTAGGCTACACCTTC. Translated: CASSPITGTGVGYTF.

This chain joins TRBV5-1 and TRBJ2-3; 8 bases line up with TRBD2. In germline, CDR1 is SGHRS, CDR2 YFSETQ. The CDR3 loop spans 16 amino acids. Trimming at V came to 2 bases and at J to 0 bases, leaving 5 bases not matched to a gene. CDR3 protein: CASSLGRGASTDTQYF. CDR3 bases: TGCGCCAGCAGCTTAGGGCGGGGGGCTAGCACAGATACGCAGTATTTT.

The V call is TRBV6-2 or TRBV6-3, the J call TRBJ1-2, with D possibly TRBD1 on 5 matching bases. This CDR3 spans 14 amino acids. CDR1 and CDR2 from the germline V gene are MNHEY and SVGEGT. Deletions cut 2 bases from V and 7 bases from J, with 14 bases between. As DNA, the CDR3 is TGTGCCAGCAGTTACCCGGGACTTCAGGGTGGCTACACCTTC. It yields the protein CASSYPGLQGGYTF.

V gene TRBV7-8 combines with J gene TRBJ2-7; 7 nucleotides line up with TRBD1. V lost 4 bases and J lost 3; bases outside the gene matches: 6. Germline values: CDR1 SGHVS, CDR2 FQNEAQ. The CDR3 sequence is 14 residues long. The CDR3 coding sequence is TGTGCCAGCAGCTCGAGTGGGACAGTCTACGAGCAGTACTTC. As protein: CASSSSGTVYEQYF.